The 22 T cell receptor beta chains listed next were all sequenced from one sample in a study of blood T cell repertoires in COVID-19. Generated by immunoSEQ multiplex PCR, the TCRdb table keeps only in-frame clones and is missing some. The sample records over 450,000 clones, roughly 91% being singletons. Sequences were obtained from peripheral blood. The origin of the receptors is a woman in her fifties or sixties with COVID-19, enrolled during active disease.

The chain carries TRBV6-5 and TRBJ1-1; 8 positions agree with TRBD1. This CDR3 is 15 amino acids long. Germline CDR1 MNHEY, CDR2 SVGAGI. The junction had 10 bases not matched to a gene; V was cut back by 6 bases and J by 4 bases. The DNA of the CDR3 is TGTGCCAGCAGGGTTAACTCGGACAGGGTCACTGAAGCTTTCTTT. Its protein is CASRVNSDRVTEAFF.

The rearrangement uses TRBV19 and TRBJ2-1; D uncertain. V lost 3 bases to trimming and J lost 7 bases, with 7 bases between them. The CDR3 sequence is 12 residues long. CDR1 and CDR2 (germline): LNHDA, SQIVND (reference sequence). The CDR3 region has the DNA TGTGCCAGTAGTATGGTAGAAAATGAGCAGTTCTTC. It encodes CASSMVENEQFF. Full variable domain (missing parts from reference TRBV19 and TRBJ2-1): DGGITQSPKYLFRKEGQNVTLSCEQNLNHDAMYWYRQDPGQGLRLIYYSQIVNDFQKGDIAEGYSVSREKKESFPLTVTSAQKNPTAFYLCASSMVENEQFFGPGTRLTVL.

This sequence joins TRBV28 and TRBJ2-4, with D perhaps TRBD2 (5 bases). Germline V gene lookup returns CDR1 MDHEN and CDR2 SYDVKM. V gave up 3 bases and J gave up 5 bases, with 5 bases separating them. The CDR3 has 12 amino acids. CDR3: CASSFGENIQYF. The CDR3 nucleotides read TGTGCCAGCAGTTTCGGGGAAAACATTCAGTACTTC.

In its sample, this clone was seen a few times. The sample has other DNA sequences that encode this CDR3 too. Here the CDR3 reads CASSYGRETEAFF. The CDR3 DNA is TGTGCCAGCAGTTACGGTAGGGAGACTGAAGCTTTCTTT. The rearrangement uses TRBV6-6 and TRBJ1-1; D unresolved. The CDR3 spans 13 residues. Germline CDR1 reads MNHNY; CDR2 reads SVGAGI (reference sequence). Trimming took off 2 bases at V and 5 bases at J, with 9 bases between the two ends.

The chain links TRBV4-1 to TRBJ1-1; a possible D gene is TRBD1 (6 bases). CDR1 and CDR2 from the germline V gene are MGHRA and YSYEKL. There are 17 residues in the CDR3. V dropped 1 base and J dropped 4 bases, with 19 bases sitting between them. The CDR3 sequence is CASSQGPGRGGGTEAFF. The CDR3 DNA follows: TGCGCCAGCAGCCAAGGCCCAGGGCGGGGGGGCGGCACTGAAGCTTTCTTT.

In the case of this clone: Other DNA sequences in this sample translate to the same CDR3. The chain employs TRBV5-1 and TRBJ1-1, with no clear D. Germline assignment: CDR1 SGHRS and CDR2 YFSETQ. CDR3 size: 13 residues. V was cut by 1 base and J by 1 base, with 5 bases left in between. CDR3 nucleotides: TGCGCCAGCAGCTTGAGCCCGAACACTGAAGCTTTCTTT. This sequence encodes CASSLSPNTEAFF.

The chain recombines TRBV7-2 with TRBJ1-1, with D maybe TRBD1 (5 bases). Germline V gene lookup returns CDR1 SGHTA and CDR2 FQGNSA. V shed 1 base and J shed 10 bases, with 13 bases lying between them. The length of the CDR3 is 13 residues. CDR3 in amino acids: CASSLDPGRVAFF. The CDR3 nucleotides are TGTGCCAGCAGCTTAGATCCAGGGAGGGTAGCTTTCTTT.

This chain uses TRBV19 with TRBJ1-4; 7 bases agree with TRBD1. The CDR3 covers 14 residues. Trimming took 6 bases from V and 8 from J; bases not matched to a gene: 9. In germline, CDR1 is LNHDA, CDR2 SQIVND (reference sequence). CDR3 nucleotides: TGTGCCAGTAGCAATTCGGGACAGACAGAAAAACTGTTTTTT. Its translation: CASSNSGQTEKLFF.

The chain couples TRBV12-3 or TRBV12-4 to TRBJ1-1; 7 bases agree with TRBD1. The CDR3 is 12 residues long. V shed 5 bases and J 6 bases; nucleotides not matched to a gene: 3. CDR3 sequence (DNA): TGTGCCAGCAGTATTGGGACAGCTGAAGCTTTCTTT. Protein: CASSIGTAEAFF.

V gene TRBV6-1 combines with J gene TRBJ2-1; D is possibly TRBD2 (5 bases). Germline CDR1 MNHNS, CDR2 SASEGT. Trimming left V 4 bases short and J 0 bases short, with 13 bases between. CDR3 length: 16 residues. This CDR3 reads CASSAIGEGSYNEQFF. CDR3 coding DNA: TGTGCCAGCAGTGCTATCGGGGAAGGCTCCTACAATGAGCAGTTCTTC.

The chain uses TRBV7-9 and TRBJ2-1; 8 bases are shared with TRBD2. Germline loops: CDR1 SEHNR, CDR2 FQNEAQ (reference sequence). The ends lost 7 bases at V and 4 bases at J; junction bases unmatched: 3. The CDR3 is 13 amino acids. CDR3 protein: CASKLAEYNEQFF. CDR3 sequence (DNA): TGTGCCAGCAAACTAGCGGAATACAATGAGCAGTTCTTC.

A single count supports this clone. The rearrangement links TRBV6-1 to TRBJ2-3; TRBD2 aligns across 8 bases. The CDR3 covers 15 residues. V was pared by 2 bases and J by 1 base, with 2 bases of the junction left unmatched. The germline V gene encodes CDR1 MNHNS and CDR2 SASEGT. CDR3 sequence: CASSEQAGGTDTQYF. The CDR3 DNA sequence: TGTGCCAGCAGTGAACAAGCGGGGGGCACAGATACGCAGTATTTT.

The rearrangement joins TRBV5-1 to TRBJ1-6; 7 bases are shared with TRBD1. Germline lookup yields CDR1 SGHRS and CDR2 YFSETQ. CDR3 length: 15 residues. The trim removed 1 base at V and 14 bases at J, leaving 12 bases unmatched. The CDR3 reads CASSLSTGTGGALHF. CDR3 DNA: TGCGCCAGCAGCTTGTCGACAGGGACCGGCGGAGCCCTCCACTTT.

Worth noting for this clone: The junction and the germline gene differ at one end; a read error may be behind it. The rearrangement joins TRBV6-6 to TRBJ2-7, with a tentative D call TRBD2 (6 bases). This CDR3 spans 12 amino acids. Germline V gives CDR1 MNHNY, CDR2 SVGAGI (reference sequence). This CDR3 reads CASSYSEGNMNF. Here the CDR3 DNA reads TGTGCCAGCAGTTACTCGGAGGGAAATATGAACTTC.

This chain connects TRBV11-2 to TRBJ2-7; D is uncertain. This CDR3 contains 13 residues. Looked up from germline, CDR1 is SGHAT and CDR2 is FQNNGV. Trimming shortened V by 3 bases and J by 2 bases, and 8 bases separated the two germline ends. The CDR3 nucleotides read TGTGCCAGCAGCTTTAGTGCGGCCTACGAGCAGTACTTC. Amino acid sequence: CASSFSAAYEQYF.

The chain employs TRBV19 and TRBJ2-1; D is unclear. CDR1 LNHDA and CDR2 SQIVND come from the germline V gene (reference sequence). The CDR3 has 13 amino acids. V shed 2 bases and J shed 6 bases, with 8 bases lying between them. The CDR3 is CASSIPLINEQFF. In DNA, the CDR3 is TGTGCCAGTAGTATACCTCTTATCAATGAGCAGTTCTTC.

The chain couples TRBV25-1 to TRBJ1-5, with D unresolved. The CDR3 consists of 12 residues. V was pared by 4 bases and J by 4 bases, with 5 bases between. Germline V gene sequence: CDR1 MGHDK, CDR2 SYGVNS. The DNA of the CDR3 is TGTGCCAGCAGTGGACAAAATCAGCCCCAGCATTTT. Protein: CASSGQNQPQHF.

The chain has TRBV9 and TRBJ2-1; 7 bases agree with TRBD2. The J segment lost 4 bases and the V segment lost 0 bases, leaving 7 bases of the junction unmatched. This CDR3 has 16 amino acids. Germline CDR1 reads SGDLS; CDR2 reads YYNGEE. This CDR3 reads CASSVGGAGLYNEQFF. The CDR3 DNA reads TGTGCCAGCAGCGTAGGCGGAGCGGGGCTTTACAATGAGCAGTTCTTC.

J is TRBJ1-4 and V is TRBV7-2; D remains unclear. V was cut by 2 bases and J by 7 bases, with 14 bases left in between. The CDR3 totals 15 residues. In germline, CDR1 is SGHTA, CDR2 FQGNSA. In nucleotides, the CDR3 is TGTGCCAGCAGCTTAATGTCGACGGGGAGTGAAAAACTGTTTTTT. Residues: CASSLMSTGSEKLFF.

Concerning this clone: This CDR3 is also generated by other DNA sequences in the sample. The chain links TRBV6-5 to TRBJ2-7; possible D gene TRBD1, 5 bases. This CDR3 has 13 amino acids. Germline V gene sequence: CDR1 MNHEY, CDR2 SVGAGI. The germline V and J ends were trimmed by 5 bases and 4 bases, with 12 bases remaining between them. This CDR3 reads CASSRSQGYEQYF. The CDR3 bases are TGTGCCAGCAGTCGTTCTCAGGGATACGAGCAGTACTTC.

The chain uses TRBV19 and TRBJ1-1; 7 nucleotides align to TRBD1. Trimming took 4 bases from V and 2 from J; bases not matched to a gene: 7. The CDR3 is 15 residues long. Germline CDR1 is LNHDA and CDR2 is SQIVND (reference sequence). The CDR3 loop reads CASSRPGTANTEAFF. In DNA, the CDR3 is TGTGCCAGTAGTAGGCCGGGGACAGCTAACACTGAAGCTTTCTTT.

The V and J genes are TRBV10-3 and TRBJ2-3, with TRBD2 matching 11 bases. The CDR3 runs 19 residues. With V trimmed by 0 bases and J by 1 base, 9 bases remained unmatched. CDR1 and CDR2 (germline): ENHRY, SYGVKD. CDR3 sequence reads: CAISESLAGGWSGTDTQYF. The CDR3 DNA follows: TGTGCCATCAGTGAGTCCCTAGCGGGGGGTTGGTCCGGCACAGATACGCAGTATTTT.